These T cell receptor beta chains were read from a single sample in a study of cytomegalovirus exposure and HLA in healthy donors. Assay: immunoSEQ multiplex PCR; the TCRdb copy retains only in-frame clones and omits some. Among 150,000 to 200,000 clones listed, less than 80% were seen once. Source material: PBMCs. Receptor source: a woman aged 25 to 39 in good health and CMV-seropositive. Each CDR3 is given with its conserved first and last residue. A D gene is named only where the DNA matches it firmly. Clone size is shown for a subset of rows, as once, few, many or a class of expanded clone.

D gene,clone size,V gene,J gene,CDR3 DNA,CDR3 protein
TRBD2,-,TRBV9,TRBJ2-1,TGTGCCAGCAGCGTCAATAGCGGGAGCCTGTTCTTC,CASSVNSGSLFF
-,-,TRBV4-1,TRBJ2-1,TGCGCCAGCAGCCAAGGGGCGGGCGGAAGCGGGTACAATGAGCAGTTCTTC,CASSQGAGGSGYNEQFF
TRBD2,-,TRBV30,TRBJ2-3,TGTGCCTGGAGTCTAGGAGCGGGAGGTAAAGATACGCAGTATTTT,CAWSLGAGGKDTQYF
-,once,TRBV19,TRBJ2-7,TGTGCCAGTAGTATCCAGGAGGGCTACGAGCAGTACTTC,CASSIQEGYEQYF
-,-,TRBV28,TRBJ1-2,TGTGCCAGTGCGGGGTTTAACTATGGCTACACCTTC,CASAGFNYGYTF
TRBD1,-,TRBV19,TRBJ2-2,TGTGCCAGTAGGTCGAACCGGGACAGGGGCGCCGGGGAGCTGTTTTTT,CASRSNRDRGAGELFF
-,-,TRBV29-1,TRBJ1-3,TGCAGCGTGGCCCCCCACATGACGGACTCAGGAAACACCATATATTTT,CSVAPHMTDSGNTIYF
-,-,TRBV4-3,TRBJ2-1,TGCGCCAGCAGCCAAGGGGGGGTGATTGGCGGGGCGTACCCGTTCTTC,CASSQGGVIGGAYPFF
-,-,TRBV20-1,TRBJ2-1,TGCAGTGCAGTTCAGGGCAATGAGCAGTTCTTC,CSAVQGNEQFF
TRBD2,-,TRBV12-5,TRBJ2-5,TGTGCTAGTGGTTTCGCCGGGACTAGGTATGAGACCCAGTACTTC,CASGFAGTRYETQYF
-,-,TRBV4-1,TRBJ2-1,TGCGCCAGCAGCCCCATGACAGGCCGGAGCTCCTACAATGAGCAGTTCTTC,CASSPMTGRSSYNEQFF
-,once,TRBV7-6,TRBJ2-1,TGTGCCAGCAGCCCCCTAGGGGGTGGGAGCGACAATGAGCAGTTCTTC,CASSPLGGGSDNEQFF
-,-,TRBV2,TRBJ2-1,TGTGCCAGCAGTTCCGGGATCTTTTACAATGAGCAGTTCTTC,CASSSGIFYNEQFF
-,-,TRBV11-3,TRBJ2-1,TGTGCCAGCAGCATGGGGGCCTCCTACAATGAGCAGTTCTTC,CASSMGASYNEQFF
-,-,TRBV11-3,TRBJ2-1,TGTGCCAGCAGTAGGGGTAGGGAGCAGTTCTTC,CASSRGREQFF
TRBD2,-,TRBV18,TRBJ2-1,TGTGCCAGCTCACCTCCCTTTGTTGCGGGAGGACATTACAATGAGCAGTTCTTC,CASSPPFVAGGHYNEQFF
-,-,TRBV14,TRBJ1-2,TGTGCCAGCAGCCAAGTGTCGACTCGGCTGGGTGGCTACACCTTC,CASSQVSTRLGGYTF
-,-,TRBV7-6,TRBJ2-7,TGTGCCAGCAGCTTGTCGACCGGGGGTTACGAGCAGTACTTC,CASSLSTGGYEQYF
-,-,TRBV7-7,TRBJ2-5,TGTGCCAGCAGCTTAGGGGCTAGCGTTCTACTCGAGACCCAGTACTTC,CASSLGASVLLETQYF
-,medium-sized,TRBV2,TRBJ1-3,TGTGCCAGCAGTGAAGGGGAGGGAAGAAACACCATATATTTT,CASSEGEGRNTIYF
-,-,TRBV7-8,TRBJ2-7,TGTGCCAGCAGCTTAGCTGGCCAATCCCAATACGAGCAGTACTTC,CASSLAGQSQYEQYF
-,-,TRBV29-1,TRBJ2-7,TGCAGCGCCTTGAAGGAGGGGTACGAGCAGTACTTC,CSALKEGYEQYF
TRBD1,-,TRBV7-9,TRBJ2-5,TGTGCCAGCAGCTTAGCGGGACAGCCCCAAGAGACCCAGTACTTC,CASSLAGQPQETQYF
TRBD1,-,TRBV5-1,TRBJ2-1,TGCGCCAGCAGCTTGGCCGGGACAGGGGAGAATGAGCAGTTCTTC,CASSLAGTGENEQFF
TRBD1,-,TRBV5-6,TRBJ1-1,TGTGCCAGCAGCTTAGACAGGGGGTCCTGGAACACTGAAGCTTTCTTT,CASSLDRGSWNTEAFF
-,few,TRBV6-5,TRBJ1-3,TGTGCCAGCAGTAACGCGGACTCAGACGGAAACACCATATATTTT,CASSNADSDGNTIYF
TRBD1,few,TRBV5-1,TRBJ2-3,TGCGCCAGCAGGCCGGGACAGGACCTCACAGATACGCAGTATTTT,CASRPGQDLTDTQYF
TRBD1,-,TRBV7-9,TRBJ2-2,TGTGCCAGCAGCCAAGCCACCAGGACAGGGGGCTACACCGGGGAGCTGTTTTTT,CASSQATRTGGYTGELFF
TRBD2,-,TRBV5-6,TRBJ2-7,TGTGCCAGCAGCTTACCGGGGGGATATTACGAGCAGTACTTC,CASSLPGGYYEQYF